A selection of T cell receptor beta chains follows, all from one sample in a study of PD-1 blockade in classical Hodgkin lymphoma. The method was immunoSEQ multiplex PCR; TCRdb's version includes in-frame clones alone and lacks a portion of them. The table includes over 50,000 clones, 81% detected once. The material was peripheral blood mononuclear cells (PBMCs), obtained at baseline. The origin of the receptors is a human donor with classical Hodgkin lymphoma. Both conserved end residues are part of each CDR3. A D gene is named only where the DNA matches it firmly. For some rows the clone size is stated as once, few or many, or as a class when expanded; others skip it.

d_call: TRBD1
v_call: TRBV5-1
clone_size: .
j_call: TRBJ2-7
cdr3_length: 14
cdr3_aa: CASSAGQGPYEQYF

d_call: .
v_call: TRBV5-1
clone_size: .
j_call: TRBJ2-2
cdr3_length: 14
cdr3_aa: CASSLDANTGELFF

d_call: .
v_call: TRBV27
clone_size: .
j_call: TRBJ2-1
cdr3_length: 13
cdr3_aa: CASSLVSRNEQFF

d_call: .
v_call: TRBV19
clone_size: .
j_call: TRBJ2-3
cdr3_length: 13
cdr3_aa: CASSLISGDTQYF

d_call: .
v_call: TRBV18
clone_size: .
j_call: TRBJ1-2
cdr3_length: 15
cdr3_aa: CASSKGAGDDYGYTF

d_call: .
v_call: TRBV2
clone_size: .
j_call: TRBJ2-7
cdr3_length: 13
cdr3_aa: CASSELRFSEQYF

d_call: .
v_call: TRBV18
clone_size: once
j_call: TRBJ2-5
cdr3_length: 15
cdr3_aa: CASSPQTGTQETQYF

d_call: .
v_call: TRBV7-3
clone_size: once
j_call: TRBJ1-1
cdr3_length: 13
cdr3_aa: CASSLTGRTEAFF

d_call: .
v_call: TRBV11-2
clone_size: .
j_call: TRBJ2-1
cdr3_length: 15
cdr3_aa: CASSLDADRSFEQFF

d_call: .
v_call: TRBV6-1
clone_size: .
j_call: TRBJ2-2
cdr3_length: 15
cdr3_aa: CASSERERRTGELFF

d_call: TRBD2
v_call: TRBV7-9
clone_size: .
j_call: TRBJ2-5
cdr3_length: 14
cdr3_aa: CASSLVREWETQYF

d_call: .
v_call: TRBV19
clone_size: few
j_call: TRBJ2-3
cdr3_length: 12
cdr3_aa: CASSIDQVTQYF

d_call: .
v_call: TRBV7-2
clone_size: .
j_call: TRBJ1-1
cdr3_length: 14
cdr3_aa: CASSLVGRATEAFF

d_call: .
v_call: TRBV5-6
clone_size: .
j_call: TRBJ2-3
cdr3_length: 15
cdr3_aa: CASSLASGFTDTQYF

d_call: TRBD2
v_call: TRBV11-2
clone_size: .
j_call: TRBJ2-3
cdr3_length: 16
cdr3_aa: CASSSGASGSWDTQYF